This TCR beta chain originates from a study of response to subunit inactivated influenza vaccine. Study-level findings and limits: It was suggested by the authors that few new T cells are recruited by each seasonal influenza vaccination.

Germline CDR1 reads SGHTA; CDR2 reads FQGTGA. V lost 5 bases and J lost 8; bases outside the gene matches: 17. The CDR3 has 17 residues. Concerning this clonotype: Its antigen is undetermined.

MiXCR, applied by TCRdb to the RT-PCR reads, yields one record per CDR3 protein. The sample shows 450,000 to 600,000 distinct CDR3 sequences, roughly 7.6% of them seen only once. The source of this sequence is a man aged 45-69 years who received an inactivated influenza vaccine. The sample in question was PBMCs from blood, obtained 23 months after vaccination. The chain combines TRBV7-3 with TRBJ2-1; 8 positions agree with TRBD2. The CDR3 DNA reads as TGTGCCAGCAGCCCAACTCTCCCGGGAGGGCATTTTCATGAGCAGTTCTTC. Translation: CASSPTLPGGHFHEQFF.